This T cell receptor (beta chain) was sequenced for a study of PD-L1 blockade in urothelial cancer. Study background: Prior chemotherapy in patients spanned 0 to 3 regimens. Peripheral blood specimens exhibited a median yield of about 140,000 T cells. Overall study findings and caveats: Greater 3-week expansion of tumor-associated blood clones was recorded for durable-benefit patients.

Libraries were prepared by immunoSEQ multiplex PCR; TCRdb keeps only in-frame clonotypes and omits some of them. Here the sample spans about 74,000 clones, 80% to 85% being singletons. CDR1 and CDR2 (germline): WSHSY, SAAADI. Trimming at V came to 7 bases and at J to 5 bases, leaving 17 bases not matched to a gene. The CDR3 is 19 amino acids. On this clone itself: The antigen remains undetermined.

A total of 1 to 8 samples per patient were collected pretreatment and on-treatment. This clonotype was obtained from a man in his sixties or seventies with urothelial cancer. Sequencing used PBMCs, obtained around atezolizumab (anti-PD-L1) treatment. The chain is built from TRBV10-2 and TRBJ2-5; 15 bases agree with TRBD2. The CDR3 DNA follows: TGCGCCAGCAAATCAGGGGTGGGACTAGCGGGAGGTAGGAGGGAGACCCAGTACTTC. Translated, it gives CASKSGVGLAGGRRETQYF.